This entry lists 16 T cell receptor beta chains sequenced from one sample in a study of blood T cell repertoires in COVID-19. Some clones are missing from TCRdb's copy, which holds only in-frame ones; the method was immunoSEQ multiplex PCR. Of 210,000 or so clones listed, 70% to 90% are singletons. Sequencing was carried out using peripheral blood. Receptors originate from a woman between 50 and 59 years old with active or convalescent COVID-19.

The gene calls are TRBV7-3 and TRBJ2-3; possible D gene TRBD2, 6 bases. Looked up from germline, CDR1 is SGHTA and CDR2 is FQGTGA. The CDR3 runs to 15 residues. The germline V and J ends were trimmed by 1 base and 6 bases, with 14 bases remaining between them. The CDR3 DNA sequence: TGTGCCAGCAGCTTAAGGGACTCGCCGGACGATACGCAGTATTTT. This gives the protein CASSLRDSPDDTQYF.

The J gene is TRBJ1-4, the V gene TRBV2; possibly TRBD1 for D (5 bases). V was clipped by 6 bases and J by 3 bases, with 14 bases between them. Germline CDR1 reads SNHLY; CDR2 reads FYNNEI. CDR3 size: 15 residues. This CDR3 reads CASSLQGRANEKLFF. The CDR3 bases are TGTGCCAGCAGCCTTCAGGGCCGGGCTAATGAAAAACTGTTTTTT.

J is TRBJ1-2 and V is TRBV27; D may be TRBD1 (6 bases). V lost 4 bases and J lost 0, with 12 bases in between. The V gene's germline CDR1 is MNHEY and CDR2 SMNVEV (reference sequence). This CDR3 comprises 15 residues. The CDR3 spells CASSSWTAPNYGYTF. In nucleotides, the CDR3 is TGTGCCAGCAGTTCCTGGACAGCCCCTAACTATGGCTACACCTTC.

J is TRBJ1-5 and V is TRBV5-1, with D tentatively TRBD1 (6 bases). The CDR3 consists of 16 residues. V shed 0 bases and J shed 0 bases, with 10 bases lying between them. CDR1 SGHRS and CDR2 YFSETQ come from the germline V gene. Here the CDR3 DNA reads TGCGCCAGCAGCTTGGGGACAGCCTATAGCAATCAGCCCCAGCATTTT. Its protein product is CASSLGTAYSNQPQHF.

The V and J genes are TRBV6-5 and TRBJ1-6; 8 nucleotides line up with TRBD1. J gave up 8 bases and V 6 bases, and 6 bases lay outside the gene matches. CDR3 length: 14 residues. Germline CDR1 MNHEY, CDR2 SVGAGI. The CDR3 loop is CASSRQGRDSPLHF. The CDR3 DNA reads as TGTGCCAGCAGCCGACAGGGGCGGGATTCACCCCTCCACTTT.

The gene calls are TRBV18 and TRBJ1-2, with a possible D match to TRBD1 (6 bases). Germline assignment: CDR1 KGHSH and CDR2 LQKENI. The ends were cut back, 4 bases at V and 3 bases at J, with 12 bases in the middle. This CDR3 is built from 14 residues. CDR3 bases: TGTGCCAGCTCACAAACAACAGGGTACTATGGCTACACCTTC. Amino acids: CASSQTTGYYGYTF.

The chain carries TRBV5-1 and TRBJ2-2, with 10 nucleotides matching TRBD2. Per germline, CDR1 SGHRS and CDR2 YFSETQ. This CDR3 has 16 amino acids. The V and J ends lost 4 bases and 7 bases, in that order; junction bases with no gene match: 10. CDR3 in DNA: TGCGCCAGCAGCCCCCGGGCTAGCGGGGGATACGGGGAGCTGTTTTTT. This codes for CASSPRASGGYGELFF.

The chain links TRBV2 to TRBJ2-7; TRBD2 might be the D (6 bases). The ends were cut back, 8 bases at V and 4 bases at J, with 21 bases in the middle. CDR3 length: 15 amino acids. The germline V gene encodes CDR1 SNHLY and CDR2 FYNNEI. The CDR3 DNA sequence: TGTGCCAGCTTCCCTCCGGGAGCCCCGGAGTACGAGCAGTACTTC. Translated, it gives CASFPPGAPEYEQYF.

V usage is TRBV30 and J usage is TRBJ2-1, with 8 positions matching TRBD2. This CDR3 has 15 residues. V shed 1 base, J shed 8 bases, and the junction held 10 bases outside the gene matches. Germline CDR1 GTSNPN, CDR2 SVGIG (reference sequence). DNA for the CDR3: TGTGCCTGGAGTGGGGGACTAGGAATGCGCGATGAGCAGTTCTTC. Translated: CAWSGGLGMRDEQFF. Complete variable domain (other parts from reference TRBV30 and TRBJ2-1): SQTIHQWPATLVQPVGSPLSLECTVEGTSNPNLYWYRQAAGRGLQLLFYSVGIGQISSEVPQNLSASRPQDRQFILSSKKLLLSDSGFYLCAWSGGLGMRDEQFFGPGTRLTVL.

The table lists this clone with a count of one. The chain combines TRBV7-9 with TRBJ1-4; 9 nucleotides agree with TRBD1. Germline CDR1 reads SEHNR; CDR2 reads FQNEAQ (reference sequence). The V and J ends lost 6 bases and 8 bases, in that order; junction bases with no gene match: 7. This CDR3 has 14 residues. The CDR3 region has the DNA TGTGCCAGCAGATCCGGACAGGGGAGGGAAAAACTGTTTTTT. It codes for CASRSGQGREKLFF.

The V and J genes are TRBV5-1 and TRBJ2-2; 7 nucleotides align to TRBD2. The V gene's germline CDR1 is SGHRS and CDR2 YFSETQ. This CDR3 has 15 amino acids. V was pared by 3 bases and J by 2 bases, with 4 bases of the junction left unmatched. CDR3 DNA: TGCGCCAGCAGCTCGGAGGGACTAAACACCGGGGAGCTGTTTTTT. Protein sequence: CASSSEGLNTGELFF.

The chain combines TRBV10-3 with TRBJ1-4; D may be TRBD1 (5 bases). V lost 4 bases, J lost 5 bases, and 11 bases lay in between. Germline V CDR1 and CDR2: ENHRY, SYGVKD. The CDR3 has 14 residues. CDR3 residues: CAISVGGDNEKLFF. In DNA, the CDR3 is TGTGCCATCAGTGTGGGAGGGGACAATGAAAAACTGTTTTTT.

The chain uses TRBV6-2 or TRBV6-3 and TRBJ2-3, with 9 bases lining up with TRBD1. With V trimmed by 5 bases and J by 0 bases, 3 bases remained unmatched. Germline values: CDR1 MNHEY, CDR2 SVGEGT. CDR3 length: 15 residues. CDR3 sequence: CASSDRGISTDTQYF. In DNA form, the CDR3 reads TGTGCCAGCAGTGACAGGGGGATCAGCACAGATACGCAGTATTTT.

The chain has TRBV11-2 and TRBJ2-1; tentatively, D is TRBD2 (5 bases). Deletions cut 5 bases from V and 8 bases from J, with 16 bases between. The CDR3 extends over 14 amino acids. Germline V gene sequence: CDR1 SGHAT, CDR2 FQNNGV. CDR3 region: CASSPRRPWDEQFF. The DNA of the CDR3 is TGTGCCAGCAGCCCCCGGAGGCCTTGGGATGAGCAGTTCTTC.

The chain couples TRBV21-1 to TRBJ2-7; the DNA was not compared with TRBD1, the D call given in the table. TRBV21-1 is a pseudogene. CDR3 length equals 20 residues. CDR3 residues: CASSKEKETGGAKFSYEQYF. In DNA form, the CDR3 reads TGTGCCAGCAGCAAAGAGAAAGAGACAGGGGGCGCCAAGTTTTCCTACGAGCAGTACTTC.

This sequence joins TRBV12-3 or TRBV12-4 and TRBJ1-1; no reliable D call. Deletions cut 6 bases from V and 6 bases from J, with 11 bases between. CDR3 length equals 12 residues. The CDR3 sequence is CASRMNKAEAFF. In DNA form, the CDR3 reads TGTGCCAGCAGGATGAACAAAGCTGAAGCTTTCTTT.